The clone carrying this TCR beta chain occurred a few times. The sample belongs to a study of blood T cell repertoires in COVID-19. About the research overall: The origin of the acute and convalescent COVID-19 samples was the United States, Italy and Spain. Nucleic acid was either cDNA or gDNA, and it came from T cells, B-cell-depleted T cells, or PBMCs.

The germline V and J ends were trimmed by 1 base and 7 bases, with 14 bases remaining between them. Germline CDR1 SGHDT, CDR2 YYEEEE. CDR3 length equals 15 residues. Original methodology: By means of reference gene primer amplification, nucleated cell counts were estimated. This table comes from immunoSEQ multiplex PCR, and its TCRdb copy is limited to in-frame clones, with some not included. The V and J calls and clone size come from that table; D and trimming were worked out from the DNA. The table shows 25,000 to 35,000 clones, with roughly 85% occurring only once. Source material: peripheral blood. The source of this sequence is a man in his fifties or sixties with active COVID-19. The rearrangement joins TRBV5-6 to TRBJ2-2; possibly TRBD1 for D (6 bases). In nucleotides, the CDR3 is TGTGCCAGCAGCTTGAGGCAGGGGAGAGGCGGGGAGCTGTTTTTT. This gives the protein CASSLRQGRGGELFF.